The clone carrying this T cell receptor (beta chain) was seen only a few times. The antigen is undetermined. This entry belongs to a study of shared clonotypes between healthy human individuals. Across the whole study: Each donor contributed plates that comprised three CD4 naive, three CD4 memory, two CD8 naive and one CD8 memory. Points from the study as a whole: Compared with memory subsets, naive subsets generally had larger estimated richness.

It was around 220 ng DNA, 25,000 to 35,000 T cell genomes, that sorted-subset replicate PCRs used. Method: immunoSEQ multiplex PCR; TCRdb's copy keeps in-frame clones and lacks some. The sample lists over a million clones, approximately 78% occurring once. Investigators divided CD4+ cells into CD45RA+ naive and CD45RA-negative memory subsets. Material for sequencing was memory CD4+ T cells from PBMCs. Subset in this sample: CD45RA-negative fraction. The receptor's source is a man between 18 and 29 years old in good health. Some clones in this sample may be carry-over from other donors' samples.

The CDR3 sequence: CASSLPHTSSGYTF. As DNA, the CDR3 is TGTGCCAGCAGCCTACCCCACACGAGTAGTGGCTACACCTTC. V usage is TRBV28 and J usage is TRBJ1-2; D remains unclear. The CDR3 spans 14 residues. Per the germline V gene, CDR1 is MDHEN and CDR2 is SYDVKM. With 6 bases removed from V and 7 bases from J, the gap between germline ends came to 18 bases.